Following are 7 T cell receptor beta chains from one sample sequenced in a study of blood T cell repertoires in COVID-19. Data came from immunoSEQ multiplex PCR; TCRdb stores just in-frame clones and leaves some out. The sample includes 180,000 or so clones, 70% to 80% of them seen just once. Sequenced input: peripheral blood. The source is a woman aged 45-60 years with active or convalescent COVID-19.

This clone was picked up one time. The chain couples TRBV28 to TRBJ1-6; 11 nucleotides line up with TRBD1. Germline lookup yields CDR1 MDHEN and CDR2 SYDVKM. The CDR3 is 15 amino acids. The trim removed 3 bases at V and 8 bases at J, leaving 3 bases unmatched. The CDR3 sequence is CASSLGGQGDSPLHF. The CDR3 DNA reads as TGTGCCAGCAGTTTGGGGGGACAGGGGGATTCACCCCTCCACTTT.

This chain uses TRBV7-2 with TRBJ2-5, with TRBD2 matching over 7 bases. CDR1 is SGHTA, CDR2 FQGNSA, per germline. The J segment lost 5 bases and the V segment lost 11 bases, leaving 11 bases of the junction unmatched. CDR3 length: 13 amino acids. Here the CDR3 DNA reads TGTGCCCATTCTGGGGGGGTTGGGGAGACCCAGTACTTC. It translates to CAHSGGVGETQYF.

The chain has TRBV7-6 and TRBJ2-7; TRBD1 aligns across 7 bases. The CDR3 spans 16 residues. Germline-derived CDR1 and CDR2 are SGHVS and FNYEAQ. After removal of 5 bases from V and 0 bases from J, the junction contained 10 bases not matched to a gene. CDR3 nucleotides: TGTGCCAGCAGCCCCGGGTCCGGACAGGCCTCCTACGAGCAGTACTTC. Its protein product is CASSPGSGQASYEQYF.

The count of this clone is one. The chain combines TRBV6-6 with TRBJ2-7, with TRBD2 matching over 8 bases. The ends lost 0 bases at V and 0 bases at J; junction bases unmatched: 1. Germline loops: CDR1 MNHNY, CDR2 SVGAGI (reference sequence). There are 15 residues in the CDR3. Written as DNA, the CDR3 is TGTGCCAGCAGTTACTCTGGACTAGCCTCCTACGAGCAGTACTTC. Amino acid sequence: CASSYSGLASYEQYF.

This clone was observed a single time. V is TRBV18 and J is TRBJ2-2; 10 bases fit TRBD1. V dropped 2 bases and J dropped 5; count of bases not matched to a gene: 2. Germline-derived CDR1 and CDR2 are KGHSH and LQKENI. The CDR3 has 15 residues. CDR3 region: CASSPGTGVTGELFF. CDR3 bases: TGTGCCAGCTCACCAGGGACAGGGGTGACCGGGGAGCTGTTTTTT.

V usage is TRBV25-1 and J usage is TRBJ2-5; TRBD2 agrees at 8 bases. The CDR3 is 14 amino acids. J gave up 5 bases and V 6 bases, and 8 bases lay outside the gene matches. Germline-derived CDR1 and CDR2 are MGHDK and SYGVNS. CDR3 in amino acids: CASRPVGGRETQYF. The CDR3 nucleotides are TGTGCCAGCAGACCGGTCGGCGGGAGGGAGACCCAGTACTTC.

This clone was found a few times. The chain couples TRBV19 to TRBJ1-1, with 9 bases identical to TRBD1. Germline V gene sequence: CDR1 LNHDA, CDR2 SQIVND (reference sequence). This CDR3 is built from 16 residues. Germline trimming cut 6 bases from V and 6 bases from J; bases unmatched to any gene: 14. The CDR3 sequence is CASREQGAGLGPEAFF. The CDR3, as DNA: TGTGCCAGTAGAGAACAGGGGGCTGGTTTGGGCCCTGAAGCTTTCTTT.